The present entry profiles one T cell receptor beta chain with its context. Its target is unknown. These data come from a study of OX40 agonist ivuxolimab in advanced cancers. Notes on the study in general: Clonal expansion was among the lowest in partial responders at 0.1-3.0 mg/kg, especially CD8+.

TCRdb keeps only in-frame clones here, not all; method: immunoSEQ multiplex PCR. The data hold tens of thousands of clones, with around 84% observed a single time. The TCR comes from an adult with an advanced solid tumor such as melanoma, head and neck, liver or kidney cancer. This specimen consisted of CD4+ or CD8+ T cells sorted from blood, obtained in a trial of the OX40 agonist ivuxolimab.

Written as DNA, the CDR3 is TGCGCCAGCTCGTTGCCAGGGTCTGGGGCCAACGTCCTGACTTTC. It translates to CASSLPGSGANVLTF. This sequence joins TRBV5-1 and TRBJ2-6; the D gene is possibly TRBD1 (5 bases). V lost 7 bases and J 1 base, leaving 12 bases between the germline ends. Looked up from germline, CDR1 is SGHRS and CDR2 is YFSETQ. This CDR3 region has 15 residues.